Listed below are T cell receptor beta chains from one sample, sequenced in a study of T cells in Graves' hyperthyroidism and ophthalmopathy. TCRdb processed the multiplex PCR reads anew with MiXCR; each CDR3 protein has one entry. The profile shows around 270,000 distinct CDR3 sequences, 15% to 20% of them singletons. The sequenced material came from blood. The receptor source for this set is a man over 45 with Graves' ophthalmopathy. CDR3s include the opening cysteine and the closing phenylalanine or tryptophan. The D gene is left open where the match is weak. Part of the rows lack a size; the others show once, few, many or a class for expanded clones.

>TRBJ2-2|-|TRBD2|TRBV7-9
CASSRGLAGGTGELFF
TGTGCCAGCAGCCGAGGACTAGCGGGAGGAACCGGGGAGCTGTTTTTT
>TRBJ1-1|few|-|TRBV9
CASSVDGGRWRGEAFF
TGTGCCAGCAGCGTAGACGGGGGACGCTGGAGGGGTGAAGCTTTCTTT
>TRBJ1-4|few|-|TRBV12-3/TRBV12-4
CASSALGEKLFF
TGTGCCAGCAGTGCGCTAGGTGAAAAACTGTTTTTT
>TRBJ2-5|many|TRBD2|TRBV7-9
CASSFPSGRGSETQYF
TGTGCCAGCAGCTTCCCGAGCGGGAGAGGTTCAGAGACCCAGTACTTC
>TRBJ1-1|many|TRBD1|TRBV2
CASSELGTGGLGTEAFF
TGTGCCAGCAGTGAGCTCGGGACAGGGGGACTGGGCACTGAAGCTTTCTTT
>TRBJ2-5|many|-|TRBV20-1
CSASGPVSVFQETQYF
TGCAGTGCTAGTGGCCCAGTTTCGGTGTTCCAAGAGACCCAGTACTTC
>TRBJ1-1|many|-|TRBV5-1
CASSLTGEAFF
TGCGCCAGCAGCTTGACAGGGGAAGCTTTCTTT
>TRBJ1-5|many|TRBD1|TRBV30
CAWRAPGQAVNQPQHF
TGTGCCTGGAGGGCTCCGGGACAGGCGGTCAATCAGCCCCAGCATTTT
>TRBJ2-3|-|TRBD1|TRBV6-2/TRBV6-3
CASSWGQGSTDTQYF
TGTGCCAGCAGCTGGGGACAGGGAAGCACAGATACGCAGTATTTT
>TRBJ2-1|few|TRBD2|TRBV13
CASSLEPLAGGSSYNEQFF
TGTGCCAGCAGTTTAGAGCCTTTAGCGGGAGGGAGCTCCTACAATGAGCAGTTCTTC
>TRBJ2-7|many|TRBD2|TRBV11-2
CASSPTSGSSYEQYF
TGTGCCAGCAGCCCGACTAGCGGGAGCTCCTACGAGCAGTACTTC
>TRBJ2-1|-|TRBD1|TRBV5-4
CASSLEGQGRFF
TGTGCCAGCAGCTTGGAAGGACAGGGCCGGTTCTTC
>TRBJ2-1|many|TRBD2|TRBV7-3
CASSLALGAGVYNEQFF
TGTGCCAGCAGCTTAGCCCTAGGGGCGGGGGTGTACAATGAGCAGTTCTTC
>TRBJ1-5|many|-|TRBV12-3/TRBV12-4
CASSLGQPYSNQPQHF
TGTGCCAGCAGTTTAGGACAGCCCTATAGCAATCAGCCCCAGCATTTT
>TRBJ2-3|many|-|TRBV12-5
CASGLDRVTDTQYF
TGTGCTAGTGGTTTGGACAGGGTCACAGATACGCAGTATTTT
>TRBJ2-7|many|TRBD2|TRBV5-1
CASMMDLADEQYF
TGCGCCAGCATGATGGACCTAGCGGACGAGCAGTACTTC
>TRBJ1-2|-|-|TRBV19
CASSQVANYGYTF
TGTGCCAGTAGCCAGGTAGCTAACTATGGCTACACCTTC
>TRBJ2-1|many|-|TRBV20-1
CSASMALNEQFF
TGCAGTGCTAGTATGGCTCTAAATGAGCAGTTCTTC
>TRBJ2-7|-|-|TRBV13
CASSASGRTYEQYF
TGTGCCAGCAGCGCCTCGGGACGGACTTACGAGCAGTACTTC
>TRBJ2-7|many|-|TRBV11-2
CASSPEGYEQYF
TGTGCCAGCAGCCCGGAAGGCTACGAGCAGTACTTC
>TRBJ2-3|few|TRBD2|TRBV12-3/TRBV12-4
CASRGGLADYTDTQYF
TGTGCCAGCAGGGGGGGACTAGCGGATTACACAGATACGCAGTATTTT
>TRBJ2-5|many|-|TRBV6-1
CASSPYMAGTQYF
TGTGCCAGCAGTCCGTACATGGCTGGGACCCAGTACTTC
>TRBJ1-3|many|TRBD1|TRBV3-1
CASSQPDRPSGNTIYF
TGTGCCAGCAGCCAGCCGGACAGGCCCTCTGGAAACACCATATATTTT
>TRBJ1-1|-|-|TRBV6-2/TRBV6-3
CASSATGSSLGGTEAFF
TGTGCCAGCAGCGCAACCGGGTCCTCACTCGGTGGGACTGAAGCTTTCTTT
>TRBJ2-5|-|-|TRBV5-1
CASSPRVASAGETQYF
TGCGCCAGCAGCCCCCGCGTCGCTAGCGCGGGGGAGACCCAGTACTTC
>TRBJ2-7|many|TRBD2|TRBV11-2
CASSLSGAGGSWALLEQYF
TGTGCCAGCAGCCTGTCGGGTGCGGGAGGGAGTTGGGCCCTTTTGGAGCAGTACTTC
>TRBJ2-7|many|TRBD1|TRBV28
CASSSMGQGAVREQYF
TGTGCCAGCAGTTCAATGGGACAGGGGGCGGTTAGGGAGCAGTACTTC
>TRBJ2-2|few|TRBD2|TRBV27
CASRIAGGTGELFF
TGTGCCAGCAGGATAGCGGGAGGTACCGGGGAGCTGTTTTTT
>TRBJ2-4|many|-|TRBV2
CASSNEVGAKNIQYF
TGTGCCAGCAGTAATGAGGTGGGAGCCAAAAACATTCAGTACTTC
>TRBJ2-2|few|TRBD2|TRBV6-1
CASSPGLAGGNTGELFF
TGTGCCAGCAGCCCGGGACTAGCGGGAGGGAATACCGGGGAGCTGTTTTTT
>TRBJ2-7|-|-|TRBV6-2/TRBV6-3
CASSFAASRYEQYF
TGTGCCAGCAGTTTCGCGGCCAGCAGGTACGAGCAGTACTTC
>TRBJ1-2|few|-|TRBV11-1
CASSFGRSAGYTF
TGTGCCAGCAGCTTTGGTCGGTCGGCGGGCTACACCTTC
>TRBJ2-1|few|TRBD2|TRBV5-1
CASSQGTSNEQFF
TGCGCCAGCAGCCAAGGGACTAGCAATGAGCAGTTCTTC
>TRBJ1-1|many|-|TRBV7-9
CASSFTTQTGPVVAFF
TGTGCCAGCAGCTTTACAACTCAGACAGGCCCCGTAGTCGCTTTCTTT
>TRBJ2-4|many|-|TRBV7-9
CASSLWENIQYF
TGTGCCAGCAGCTTATGGGAAAACATTCAGTACTTC
>TRBJ2-7|many|-|TRBV7-3
CASSTTFSYEQYF
TGTGCCAGCAGCACGACATTTTCCTACGAGCAGTACTTC
>TRBJ2-3|-|TRBD2|TRBV11-2
CASSPGTSGRPDTQYF
TGTGCCAGCAGCCCAGGGACTAGCGGGAGACCAGATACGCAGTATTTT
>TRBJ1-1|-|-|TRBV5-1
CASSFSGDTEAFF
TGCGCCAGCAGCTTTTCAGGAGACACTGAAGCTTTCTTT
>TRBJ2-7|many|TRBD2|TRBV5-1
CASSLAGGGDRGSNHEQYF
TGCGCCAGCAGCTTGGCCGGCGGGGGGGACCGCGGGAGTAACCACGAGCAGTACTTC
>TRBJ2-1|many|TRBD2|TRBV18
CASSPGLAGGNEQFF
TGTGCCAGCTCACCAGGACTAGCGGGGGGCAATGAGCAGTTCTTC
>TRBJ1-3|-|-|TRBV7-9
CASSSTSGNTIYF
TGTGCCAGCAGCTCAACATCTGGAAACACCATATATTTT
>TRBJ2-1|many|TRBD2|TRBV28
CASSPRASGRLGEQFF
TGTGCCAGCAGCCCTCGGGCTAGCGGGAGGTTAGGAGAGCAGTTCTTC
>TRBJ2-7|few|TRBD1|TRBV27
CASRNLQGANPYEQYF
TGTGCCAGCAGAAACCTTCAGGGGGCGAATCCCTACGAGCAGTACTTC
>TRBJ1-1|-|-|TRBV19
CVSSSPLRMMNTEAFF
TGTGTCAGTAGTTCCCCTTTGCGGATGATGAACACTGAAGCTTTCTTT
>TRBJ2-3|-|TRBD2|TRBV2
CAGGLERTDTQYF
TGTGCCGGGGGACTAGAAAGGACAGATACGCAGTATTTT
>TRBJ2-3|many|-|TRBV20-1
CSAPSFERAGWEDTQYF
TGCAGTGCTCCCTCCTTCGAGCGCGCGGGATGGGAGGATACGCAGTATTTT
>TRBJ2-3|few|TRBD1|TRBV9
CASSDGDRDTDTQYF
TGTGCCAGCAGCGATGGGGACAGGGACACAGATACGCAGTATTTT
>TRBJ2-7|-|TRBD2|TRBV6-1
CASKRLAEGSEQYF
TGTGCCAGCAAAAGACTAGCGGAGGGAAGCGAGCAGTACTTC
>TRBJ1-2|many|TRBD1|TRBV6-1
CASSVGTAIGYTF
TGTGCCAGCAGTGTGGGGACAGCTATTGGCTACACCTTC
>TRBJ2-2|many|-|TRBV9
CASSVGTGTNTGELFF
TGTGCCAGCAGCGTAGGCACAGGGACGAACACCGGGGAGCTGTTTTTT
>TRBJ1-5|many|-|TRBV6-1
CASRLTGNQPQHF
TGTGCCAGCAGGCTAACAGGGAATCAGCCCCAGCATTTT
>TRBJ2-3|-|-|TRBV7-7
CASGLSQGLTDTQYF
TGTGCTAGCGGCTTATCTCAGGGGCTTACAGATACGCAGTATTTT